This T cell receptor beta chain was recovered during a study of beta chain features in type 1 diabetes (dated by TCRdb to between 2017 and 2018). About the investigation overall: Patients and healthy donors did not differ in mean age, gender distribution, total cell number or subset yield. A total of roughly 100 million sorted cells were examined across all samples, and RNA yield correlated strongly with the number of cells per subset. The study compared the TCRB repertoires of sorted circulating CD4+ T cell subsets in recently diagnosed type 1 diabetes patients with those in matched healthy donors. Naive and central memory subsets were obtained from all 30 or so donors, but regulatory and stem cell-like memory subsets were isolated from only 8 patients and roughly 8 healthy donors. Here is what the overall study found, with its caveats: The naive, central memory and regulatory TCRB repertoires appeared to resemble one another more closely among patients than among healthy donors. At VDJ recombination sites, patients with type 1 diabetes made fewer insertions and deleted more nucleotides, a pattern implying thymic rearrangement abnormalities. Type 1 diabetes patients showed a moderate but significant shortening of TCRB CDR3 length in all four CD4+ subsets. Because cDNA was sequenced instead of genomic DNA, activated cells with high expression could be over-represented, although the groups did not differ in activation or CD3 levels. Because the HLA sub-analyses included only small numbers of individuals, any influence of HLA type on TCRB rearrangement was left unresolved. PCR might favor shorter templates, but patient and control samples were amplified and corrected together, so any skew would affect both groups equally.

Each donor gave one peripheral blood draw, about 110 mL on average, collected into heparinised tubes. Naive, central memory, regulatory and stem cell-like memory CD4+ T cells were sorted on a BD FACSAria II using a panel including CD45RO, CCR7, CD25, CD127, CD95 and CD27. All sorted populations exceeded 95% purity. PBMCs were isolated right away by Lymphoprep density gradient centrifugation and were stained directly, without culture. Samples were stained and sorted in pairs, with one healthy donor and one patient per experiment, so that batch effects were minimized. Note on this clone: What antigen it recognizes has not been identified. Nothing much larger sits one base from this clone, and base qualities are not available.

The entire isolated RNA was reverse transcribed using the High Capacity cDNA Reverse Transcription Kit, and thus expressed TCRB transcripts were sequenced. Deep immunoSEQ sequencing was performed on naive, central memory and regulatory T cell samples, with an average of around 3.5 million total reads per sample. After sorted cells were lysed in RLT buffer, RNA was extracted with DNase-treated RNeasy Micro or Mini kits, with the choice depending on cell number. Each cell subset was processed separately to prevent cross-contamination, with patient and healthy donor samples processed together. Using the immunoSEQ multiplex PCR, TCRB sequences were amplified from cDNA into 87-bp fragments spanning the CDR3 region. Sequencing of the amplicons was done on the Illumina HiSeq platform. Turning to the authors' computational methods: PCR bias was computationally corrected using synthetic template baselines, reads within Hamming distance 2 were collapsed, and singletons that could not be merged were discarded. Reads were aligned to IMGT to assign V, D and J genes, CDR3 length, and insertions or deletions at six rearrangement sites. Within each subset, clonotype counts were normalized to sorted cell number, and only after that were true diversity and Gini coefficients computed with the tcR R package. The overlap coefficient, calculated on TCRB nucleotide sequences, was used to quantify repertoire sharing. Out-of-frame TCRB sequences from naive cells were analyzed to stand in for the pre-selection repertoire. Held by TCRdb, this immuneACCESS table contains in-frame sequences only and omits some clones. Under half of the omission traces to an unresolved V gene where checked; the cause of the rest is unknown. The D gene and trimming were derived from the DNA, and the V and J assignments and clone size from that table. Recorded for this sample are about 900,000 clones; about 17% of them occurred a single time. Jointly, the top ten make up 0.023% of the sample.

V is trimmed back by 0 bases and J by 5 bases, and the junction contains 11 bases that no gene match accounts for. From the germline V gene, CDR1 is MGHRA and CDR2 is YSYEKL. Including the terminal cysteine and phenylalanine, the CDR3 comprises 20 residues. Here the CDR3 DNA is all that survives: 60 bases in frame from base 1. Recombination connected TRBV4-1 to TRBJ2-2; 14 middle bases align to TRBD2. This clonotype was sampled from a woman under 30 in good health. The source material was naive CD4+ T cells from blood. Sample cell subset or site, as interpreted from the label and publication: true naive CD4+ T cells. The CDR3 sequence is CASSQDRGTSGSLQTGELFF. The nucleotide sequence reads as follows: TGCGCCAGCAGCCAAGATAGGGGGACTAGCGGGAGCCTTCAAACCGGGGAGCTGTTTTTT.